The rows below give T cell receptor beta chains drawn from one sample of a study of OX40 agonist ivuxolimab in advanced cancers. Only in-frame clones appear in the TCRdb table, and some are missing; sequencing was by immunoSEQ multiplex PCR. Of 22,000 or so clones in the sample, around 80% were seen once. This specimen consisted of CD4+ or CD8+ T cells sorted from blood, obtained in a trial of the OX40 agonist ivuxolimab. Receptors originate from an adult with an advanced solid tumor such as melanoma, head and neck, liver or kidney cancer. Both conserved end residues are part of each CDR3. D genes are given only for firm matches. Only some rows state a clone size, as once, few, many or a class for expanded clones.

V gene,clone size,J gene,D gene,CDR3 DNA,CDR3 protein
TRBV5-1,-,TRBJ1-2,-,TGCGCCAGCAGCGAGGGGGGTCTCTATGGCTACACCTTC,CASSEGGLYGYTF
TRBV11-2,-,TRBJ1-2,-,TGTGCCAGCAGCTTAGGGGGGGCTCGTAACTATGGCTACACCTTC,CASSLGGARNYGYTF
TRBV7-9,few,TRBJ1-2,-,TGTGCCAGCAGCTCCGCCCTTTTGCAGAACTATGGCTACACCTTC,CASSSALLQNYGYTF
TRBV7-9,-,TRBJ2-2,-,TGTGCCAGCAGCCTAGTCAACAGCCGCACCGGGGAGCTGTTTTTT,CASSLVNSRTGELFF
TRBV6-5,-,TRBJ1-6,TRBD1,TGTGCCAGCACTGGCGGGACAGCAAATCATTCACCCCTCCACTTT,CASTGGTANHSPLHF
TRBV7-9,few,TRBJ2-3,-,TGTGCCAGCAGTCCAGACAGCGGAGGCACAGATACGCAGTATTTT,CASSPDSGGTDTQYF
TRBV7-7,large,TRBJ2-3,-,TGTGCCAGCAGCCCACTCCAGACAAGTCCTAGCACAGATACGCAGTATTTT,CASSPLQTSPSTDTQYF
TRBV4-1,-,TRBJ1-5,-,TGCGCCAGCAGCCAAATCCTAACACAGCCCCAGCATTTT,CASSQILTQPQHF
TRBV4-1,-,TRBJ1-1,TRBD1,TGCGCCAGCAGCCAAGCCTCCGGGACAGGGGGCACTGAAGCTTTCTTT,CASSQASGTGGTEAFF
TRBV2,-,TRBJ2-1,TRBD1,TGTGCCAGCAGTGCTCCCCCGGGACAGGGATACAATGAGCAGTTCTTC,CASSAPPGQGYNEQFF
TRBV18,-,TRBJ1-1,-,TGTGCCAGCTCAAAGACAGTTGACACTGAAGCTTTCTTT,CASSKTVDTEAFF
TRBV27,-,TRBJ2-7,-,TGTGCCAGCAGTTTCACACGGGGCCACTACGAGCAGTACTTC,CASSFTRGHYEQYF
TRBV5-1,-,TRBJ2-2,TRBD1,TGCGCCAGCAGCTGGACAGGGGGCTCCGGGGAGCTGTTTTTT,CASSWTGGSGELFF
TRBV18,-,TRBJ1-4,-,TGTGCCAGCTCACCGTTTTCTATATCTTCTAATGAAAAACTGTTTTTT,CASSPFSISSNEKLFF
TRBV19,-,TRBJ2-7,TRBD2,TGTGCCAGTAGTTTTGCTAGCGGCTCCTACGAGCAGTACTTC,CASSFASGSYEQYF
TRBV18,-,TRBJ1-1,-,TGTGCCAGCTCACCATTGGGGGATGCTGAAGCTTTCTTT,CASSPLGDAEAFF
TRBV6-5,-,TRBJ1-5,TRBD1,TGTGCCAGCAGCAGGGACAGATCCTACAATCAGCCCCAGCATTTT,CASSRDRSYNQPQHF
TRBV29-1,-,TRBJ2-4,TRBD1,TGCAGCATGTACAGGGGGGCCAAAAACATTCAGTACTTC,CSMYRGAKNIQYF
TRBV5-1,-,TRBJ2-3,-,TGCGCCAGCAGCTTGGAGACCGCAAGCACAGATACGCAGTATTTT,CASSLETASTDTQYF
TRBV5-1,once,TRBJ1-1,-,TGCGCCAGCAGCTCGGGACGGGAAATCACTGAAGCTTTCTTT,CASSSGREITEAFF
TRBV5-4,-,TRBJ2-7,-,TGTGCCAGCAGCTTGTGGGGCTACGAGCAGTACTTC,CASSLWGYEQYF
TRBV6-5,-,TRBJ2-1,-,TGTGCCAGCAGTTACGGCCCTGGCAATGAGCAGTTCTTC,CASSYGPGNEQFF
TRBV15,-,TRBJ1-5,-,TGTGCCACCAGCAGTCTTTCCAATGAGGGACAGCCCCAGCATTTT,CATSSLSNEGQPQHF
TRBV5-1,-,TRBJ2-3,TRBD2,TGCGCCAGCAGCTTGGAGGGGGCCGTAGCGGGGGGCCGTACAGATACGCAGTATTTT,CASSLEGAVAGGRTDTQYF
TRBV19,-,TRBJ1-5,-,TGTGCCAGTAGTATAAACTATCCGAATCAGCCCCAGCATTTT,CASSINYPNQPQHF
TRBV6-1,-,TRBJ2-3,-,TGTGCCAGCAGTGAATCAGGGTTTGGCACAGATACGCAGTATTTT,CASSESGFGTDTQYF
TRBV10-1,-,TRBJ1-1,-,TGCGCCAGCAGTGACCCCGGGACCCAAGAAGCTTTCTTT,CASSDPGTQEAFF
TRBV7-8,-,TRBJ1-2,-,TGTGCCAGCAGCTTGGGGGGAAGGACCTATGGCTACACCTTC,CASSLGGRTYGYTF
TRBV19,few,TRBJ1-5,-,TGTGCCAGTAGTAATCAGGGCCGGATGTCGCCCCAGCATTTT,CASSNQGRMSPQHF
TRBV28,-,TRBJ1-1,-,TGTGCCAGCAGTCCGTCGCGCCGAGTGGACCCAAGCATCACTGAAGCTTTCTTT,CASSPSRRVDPSITEAFF
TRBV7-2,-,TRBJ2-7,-,TGTGCCAGCAGTGGGAACATTGTCTCCTACGAGCAGTACTTC,CASSGNIVSYEQYF
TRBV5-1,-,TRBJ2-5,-,TGCGCCAGCAGCTTAGGTCAGGGGATACAAGAGACCCAGTACTTC,CASSLGQGIQETQYF
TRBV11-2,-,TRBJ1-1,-,TGTGCCAGCAGCTTAGACAGCACGAACACTGAAGCTTTCTTT,CASSLDSTNTEAFF
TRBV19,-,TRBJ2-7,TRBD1,TGTGCCAGTAGCTTCAGGGGGCACGACGAGCAGTACTTC,CASSFRGHDEQYF
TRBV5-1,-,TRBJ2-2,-,TGCGCCAGCAGCTCCCAGCCTGGCACCGGGGAGCTGTTTTTT,CASSSQPGTGELFF
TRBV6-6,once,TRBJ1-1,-,TGTGCCAGCAGTTACTCAACTAGGAACACTGAAGCTTTCTTT,CASSYSTRNTEAFF
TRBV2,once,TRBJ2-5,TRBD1,TGTGCCAGCAGCCGGGACAGCCAAGAGACCCAGTACTTC,CASSRDSQETQYF
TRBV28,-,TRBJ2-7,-,TGTGCCAGCAGCCAGATAGGGGCTTCTGCCTACGAGCAGTACTTC,CASSQIGASAYEQYF
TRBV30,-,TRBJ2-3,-,TGTGCCGGAAAGTCTGTAAATGACAGGCCTGATACGCAGTATTTT,CAGKSVNDRPDTQYF